This TCR beta chain was documented in a study of blood T cell repertoires in COVID-19. The overall study: Italy, Spain and the United States were the sources of the convalescent and acute COVID-19 samples. Nucleic acid was either cDNA or gDNA, and it came from T cells, B-cell-depleted T cells, or PBMCs.

Trimming removed 7 bases at V and 3 bases at J, with 15 bases between. The CDR3 is 13 residues long. Germline V lookup: CDR1 SQVTM, CDR2 ANQGSEA. This clone was detected once. How the authors handled the data: Counts of nucleated cells, estimated from reference gene primer amplification, were obtained. Libraries were prepared by immunoSEQ multiplex PCR; TCRdb keeps only in-frame clonotypes and omits some of them. D and trimming come from the DNA, and the V and J calls and clone size come from that table. Of fewer than 250,000 clones in the sample, around 90% were seen once. This sequence originates from a man between 65 and 80 years old with acute or convalescent COVID-19. The chain is built from TRBV29-1 and TRBJ1-1; D not resolved. The specimen sequenced was peripheral blood. The CDR3 sequence is CSGEESGDTEAFF. As DNA, the CDR3 is TGCAGCGGGGAGGAGAGTGGAGACACTGAAGCTTTCTTT.